This record looks at one TCR beta chain sequence and its context. The antigen is not known. This entry belongs to a study of response to subunit inactivated influenza vaccine. From germline, CDR1 is SQVTM and CDR2 ANQGSEA. V shed 4 bases and J 4 bases; nucleotides not matched to a gene: 12. CDR3 length: 16 residues. Study-level points and caveats: Authors suggested that a seasonal influenza vaccination recruits few new T cells each time.

TCRdb redid the calling of the RT-PCR reads with MiXCR, one entry per CDR3 protein. The repertoire holds approximately 570,000 distinct CDR3 sequences, with about 8% as singletons. This sequence was found in a man in his fifties or sixties who received an inactivated influenza vaccine. This material consisted of PBMCs from blood, taken roughly 24 months after vaccination. The genes are TRBV29-1 and TRBJ2-3; 9 positions match TRBD2. CDR3: CSVVLTSGWLSDTQYF. For the CDR3, the DNA is TGCAGCGTTGTGTTGACTAGCGGATGGTTATCAGATACGCAGTATTTT.